This T cell receptor (beta chain) appears in the sequencing data of a study of patients and donors after allogeneic stem cell transplantation. TCRdb ran MiXCR on the RT-PCR reads and lists one entry per CDR3 protein. The sample lists about a million distinct CDR3 sequences; over 15% were seen once. V lost 5 bases and J lost 3, with 11 bases in between. There are 14 residues in the CDR3. Looked up from germline, CDR1 is MNHNS and CDR2 is SASEGT. The chain is built from TRBV6-1 and TRBJ2-1; D possibly corresponds to TRBD2 (6 bases). The TCR comes from a human donor who was either an allogeneic HSCT recipient or a stem cell or donor lymphocyte infusion donor (not recorded which). It is not recorded whose cells these are; they may come from a transplant donor. Sequencing input: blood, either unsorted or a sorted T cell fraction (not recorded which). The DNA for the CDR3 is TGTGCCAGCAGTCGTAACGGGGGCTACAATGAGCAGTTCTTC. Its translation is CASSRNGGYNEQFF.